This T cell receptor (beta chain) was found in a study of identical twins. Trimming stripped 7 bases from V and 7 bases from J, with 16 bases between. Germline CDR1 and CDR2: SQVTM and ANQGSEA. The CDR3 totals 12 residues. Study-wide results and caveats: Out-of-frame beta chain sequences displayed weaker excess sharing between twins.

TCRdb redid the calling of the 5' RACE reads with MiXCR, one entry per CDR3 protein. The top ten clones hold 4% to 5.5% of a sample with under 800,000 distinct CDR3 sequences, 21% of them seen once. Regarding this clonotype: The antigen is not known.

This sample also appeared in a second study, on T cells expressing NK-cell markers. That study reports: A few of the donors also had these clonotypes leading their CD3+CD56-NKG2C+ fraction.

The sample comprised PBMCs. The TCR sequence derives from a woman younger than 30 in good health. This sequence joins TRBV29-1 and TRBJ1-1; D perhaps matches TRBD1 (5 bases). Here the CDR3 reads CSGDSGRLEAFF. The DNA for the CDR3 is TGCAGCGGCGACAGCGGCCGCCTTGAAGCTTTCTTT.